The T cell receptor (beta chain) described here comes from a study of T cell repertoires in cytomegalovirus infection (dated by TCRdb to the late 2010s). In the study overall: Recently identified HLA-C-restricted CMV epitopes, whose presentation resists viral immunomodulation, were targeted by peptide stimulations together with well-studied HLA-B-restricted epitopes. Because public TCR beta signatures pointed to carriage of CMV infection together with the matching HLA type, the HLA type of each donor mattered for the analysis.

Notes on this clonotype: Which antigen it targets is not known. Base qualities are not recorded, but no much larger clone differs from it by a single base.

The intended sense of this specimen's treatment or condition label: in vitro stimulation with specific CMV peptide epitopes to enrich CMV-specific T cells. The run used an Illumina HiSeq 1500. The public sequencing data were trimmed at Q25 with fastp and processed into clonotypes with MiXCR by TCRdb, which kept only in-frame beta chains. Each entry merges the rows of one CDR3 protein and shows their most common DNA and genes. This sample comprises approximately 730,000 distinct CDR3 sequences, about 33% of them detected only once. The ten top clones hold 15% to 20% of the sample. Trimming costs V 2 bases and J 4 bases, and their ends lie 15 bases apart. The germline V gene yields SGHVS for CDR1 and FNYEAQ for CDR2. The CDR3 runs 15 residues from the cysteine to the phenylalanine. Solely the CDR3 DNA is kept, with 45 bases framed from the first base. General study outcomes and caveats: Cumulative frequency of public TCR beta family members discriminated carriers of CMV infection plus the relevant HLA type in this cohort and an independent approximately 400-donor cohort. The ex vivo response was dominated by HLA-C-restricted CMV-specific TCR beta clonotypes, which also provided the single most frequent clonotype in two of eight donors.

The sequenced sample was cultured PBMCs, obtained from culture after CMV antigen stimulation. This clonotype was obtained from a human donor in good health (CMV status not recorded). Some clones in this sample may be carry-over from other donors' samples. The sequence is built from TRBV7-6 and TRBJ2-7; the D gene is possibly TRBD1 or TRBD2, each agreeing over 6 bases. CDR3 sequence: CASSLSEGGPYEQYF. The sequenced DNA: TGTGCCAGCAGCTTATCGGAGGGGGGACCATACGAGCAGTACTTC.